This TCR beta chain was obtained from a study of OX40 agonist ivuxolimab in advanced cancers. A note on the overall study: Ivuxolimab, which targeted the costimulatory receptor OX40 (CD134), was an agonistic, fully human IgG2 monoclonal antibody. Intravenous ivuxolimab was administered to patients every 2 weeks at six dose levels: 0.01, 0.1, 0.3, 1.5, 3 and 10 mg/kg. Among the approximately 54 dose-escalation patients, some 19 had hepatocellular carcinoma, around 15 melanoma, 9 renal cell carcinoma and 9 head and neck cancer. In the dose-escalation cohort, approximately 80% of patients were male, and the mean age was roughly 60 years with a range of about 20 to 79. Prior anti-PD-1, anti-PD-L1 or anti-CTLA-4 therapy was permitted, and about two fifths of dose-escalation patients had received checkpoint inhibitors. Partial responses were achieved by three dose-escalation patients, of whom one had hepatocellular carcinoma and two had cutaneous melanoma. Peripheral TCRbeta sequencing was intended to test whether TCR sequence diversity was altered and clonal T-cell expansion was caused by ivuxolimab. The monotherapy dose-escalation portion (N ≈ 50 patients) of the phase I ivuxolimab trial is reported in the paper.

Study-wide findings and limitations: Clonal expansion of both CD4+ and CD8+ blood T cells was observed from baseline to week 6 at doses 0.1 to 3.0 mg/kg. Low levels of normalized T-cell clonal expansion were also seen in some patients who did not respond. On average, CD8+ T cells showed more expanded clones than CD4+ T cells after ivuxolimab. Partial responders in the 0.1-3.0 mg/kg groups had among the lowest normalized peripheral clonal expansion, especially among CD8+ T cells. Antigen specificity was not determined for the clonally expanded peripheral T cells.

To sequence the TCRbeta CDR3 region, genomic DNA was isolated from the sorted cells. The immunoSEQ Assay was used to sequence the TCRbeta CDR3 regions. The table was pulled from immuneACCESS by TCRdb, which kept in-frame rearrangements only. Such tables lose some clones; where checked, under half of the loss comes from unresolved V genes, and the rest has no known cause. The sample table shows 65,000 to 95,000 clones, and just over 90% are seen once. Jointly, the top ten make up approximately 5% of the sample. The CDR3 starts with the cysteine, ends with the phenylalanine, and has 14 residues. The kept DNA is CDR3 alone, 42 bases in frame from the first base. The germline V gene (reference sequence) yields MNHEY for CDR1 and SMNVEV for CDR2. V ends up 6 bases short and J 1 base short, with an unmatched junction base count of 1. A remark on this clone: Its specific antigen is unknown. Per-base qualities were not stored, and no clone one base away is much larger.

The trial excluded patients who had a history of autoimmune disease or who were on systemic immunosuppression. Peripheral blood for TCR sequencing was collected from all dose cohorts at baseline, on cycle 4 day 1, and on cycle 7 day 1. The samples were drawn from a first-in-human, open-label, multicenter phase I dose-escalation trial of ivuxolimab. Adults with locally advanced or metastatic melanoma, renal cell, hepatocellular, or head and neck squamous cell carcinoma were enrolled in the trial. Before TCR sequencing, CD4+ and CD8+ T cells were separately sorted from peripheral blood. The sample consisted of CD4+ or CD8+ T cells sorted from blood, taken in a trial of the OX40 agonist ivuxolimab. This TCR derives from an adult with an advanced solid tumor such as melanoma, head and neck, liver or kidney cancer. Rearrangement joined TRBV27 to TRBJ2-3; 10 bases in between match TRBD2. The CDR3 amino acid sequence is: CASRGTSGTDTQYF. The nucleotides read TGTGCCAGCAGGGGGACTAGCGGCACAGATACGCAGTATTTT.